Shown below are 21 T cell receptor beta chains from a single sample sequenced in a study of T cells in localized non-small cell lung cancer. The assay was immunoSEQ multiplex PCR, and TCRdb's table has in-frame clones only and misses some. The sample holds about 28,000 clones, around 81% seen once. This material consisted of peripheral blood mononuclear cells, taken before any cancer treatment. Source of these receptors: a man aged 40 to 69 with stage III lung adenocarcinoma.

The chain uses TRBV14 and TRBJ1-4, with D perhaps matching TRBD1 (5 bases). CDR1 SGHDN and CDR2 FVKESK come from the germline V gene. The CDR3 covers 19 residues. V lost 0 bases and J lost 6, with 23 bases in between. CDR3: CASSQDGSMRGTRYEKLFF. The CDR3, as DNA: TGTGCCAGCAGCCAAGATGGTTCGATGAGAGGGACGAGGTATGAAAAACTGTTTTTT.

This clone was seen a single time. The V gene is TRBV27, the J gene TRBJ2-5; 8 nucleotides line up with TRBD1. Germline CDR1 and CDR2: MNHEY and SMNVEV (reference sequence). The CDR3 spans 14 residues. The V segment lost 5 bases and the J segment 5 bases; nucleotides outside the gene matches: 7. The CDR3: CASSPDRAEETQYF. In DNA form, the CDR3 reads TGTGCCAGCAGTCCGGACAGGGCGGAGGAGACCCAGTACTTC.

The rearrangement uses TRBV4-1 and TRBJ1-6; 9 positions agree with TRBD1. Trimming at V came to 0 bases and at J to 8 bases, leaving 5 bases not matched to a gene. The CDR3 is 16 amino acids. Germline V CDR1 and CDR2: MGHRA, YSYEKL. The CDR3 nucleotides read TGCGCCAGCAGCCAAGATCCGGGACAGGGTTATTCACCCCTCCACTTT. Its translation is CASSQDPGQGYSPLHF.

The V gene is TRBV28, the J gene TRBJ1-2; 8 bases are a match to TRBD1. This CDR3 comprises 16 residues. Germline V lookup: CDR1 MDHEN, CDR2 SYDVKM. With V trimmed by 4 bases and J by 8 bases, 15 bases remained unmatched. The CDR3 sequence: CASSYTTGTGRAGYTF. CDR3 coding DNA: TGTGCCAGCAGTTATACCACCGGGACAGGACGGGCCGGCTACACCTTC.

This clone has a single count. This chain connects TRBV5-6 to TRBJ1-1, with no clear D. V was cut by 4 bases and J by 2 bases, with 18 bases left in between. The germline V gene encodes CDR1 SGHDT and CDR2 YYEEEE. The CDR3 covers 16 residues. The CDR3 here is CASSLLWTVYNTEAFF. The CDR3, as DNA: TGTGCCAGCAGCCTTCTCTGGACTGTTTACAACACTGAAGCTTTCTTT.

The chain employs TRBV6-4 and TRBJ1-1; no clear D. Trimming shortened V by 4 bases and J by 1 base, and 7 bases separated the two germline ends. Germline loops: CDR1 MRHNA, CDR2 SNTAGT. The CDR3 sequence is 13 residues long. This chain's CDR3 is CASSASQNTEAFF. DNA for the CDR3: TGTGCCAGCAGTGCATCGCAGAACACTGAAGCTTTCTTT.

This clone was seen only a few times. V is TRBV2 and J is TRBJ1-4, with unresolved D. Germline V lookup: CDR1 SNHLY, CDR2 FYNNEI. The V end was cut by 2 bases, the J end by 3 bases, with 7 bases between. This CDR3 spans 14 amino acids. This chain's CDR3 is CASSENQSNEKLFF. The CDR3 DNA reads as TGTGCCAGCAGTGAAAATCAGTCTAATGAAAAACTGTTTTTT.

This chain joins TRBV6-4 and TRBJ1-2; possibly TRBD1 for D (5 bases). This CDR3 contains 14 residues. Trimming left V 6 bases short and J 3 bases short, with 14 bases between. Germline values: CDR1 MRHNA, CDR2 SNTAGT. CDR3 DNA sequence: TGTGCCAGCAGACCCATCCTGGGGGACTATGGCTACACCTTC. This gives the protein CASRPILGDYGYTF.

The table lists this clone with a few counts. The rearrangement joins TRBV7-6 to TRBJ2-2; no firm D call. This CDR3 is 18 amino acids long. V was pared by 1 base and J by 2 bases, with 17 bases between. Germline-derived CDR1 and CDR2 are SGHVS and FNYEAQ. The chain's CDR3 is CASSLVIPALSNTGELFF. The CDR3 DNA follows: TGTGCCAGCAGCTTAGTAATCCCAGCACTCTCAAACACCGGGGAGCTGTTTTTT.

This sequence joins TRBV7-2 and TRBJ2-7, with 11 bases fitting TRBD2. CDR3 length: 19 residues. Losses at the gene ends were 5 bases for V and 0 bases for J; bases not matched to a gene: 15. The germline V gene encodes CDR1 SGHTA and CDR2 FQGNSA. The CDR3 reads CASSAHPPGLAAGSYEQYF. CDR3 DNA sequence: TGTGCCAGCAGCGCCCACCCGCCGGGACTAGCGGCAGGCTCCTACGAGCAGTACTTC.

The chain recombines TRBV5-1 with TRBJ2-5; D is uncertain. Per germline, CDR1 SGHRS and CDR2 YFSETQ. This CDR3 contains 14 residues. V dropped 4 bases and J dropped 7 bases, with 17 bases sitting between them. The CDR3 sequence: CASSPSPVAATQYF. Here the CDR3 DNA reads TGCGCCAGCAGCCCTTCTCCAGTTGCGGCGACCCAGTACTTC.

Only one count was recorded for this clone. The V and J genes are TRBV2 and TRBJ1-2; 7 nucleotides line up with TRBD1. CDR3 length equals 12 residues. The germline V gene encodes CDR1 SNHLY and CDR2 FYNNEI. V lost 7 bases and J lost 4; bases outside the gene matches: 3. The CDR3 DNA reads as TGTGCCAGCACCAGGGACAGCTATGGCTACACCTTC. This translates into CASTRDSYGYTF.

This chain joins TRBV28 and TRBJ1-5, with D maybe TRBD1 (5 bases). This CDR3 region has 18 residues. CDR1 is MDHEN, CDR2 SYDVKM, per germline. Deletions cut 1 base from V and 1 base from J, with 17 bases between. CDR3 sequence (DNA): TGTGCCAGCAGTTTATCCCCCCGGGACCTTGGGAGCAATCAGCCCCAGCATTTT. This sequence encodes CASSLSPRDLGSNQPQHF.

The chain joins TRBV19 to TRBJ1-6; TRBD1 aligns across 8 bases. CDR1 LNHDA and CDR2 SQIVND come from the germline V gene (reference sequence). The CDR3 has 15 amino acids. J lost 9 bases, V lost 3 bases, and 7 bases had no gene match. As DNA, the CDR3 is TGTGCCAGTAGTATCTCAGGGGGCCTGGTTTCACCCCTCCACTTT. Translating it yields CASSISGGLVSPLHF.

The genes are TRBV2 and TRBJ2-1; TRBD2 matches at 11 bases. The CDR3 length is 13 residues. Per the germline V gene, CDR1 is SNHLY and CDR2 is FYNNEI. V dropped 4 bases and J dropped 10; count of bases not matched to a gene: 3. The CDR3 nucleotides are TGTGCCAGCAGTGTAGCGGGAGGGGTAGAGCAGTTCTTC. It specifies CASSVAGGVEQFF.

Only one count was recorded for this clone. The chain links TRBV2 to TRBJ1-3, with D possibly matching TRBD1 (6 bases). Trimming removed 4 bases from V and 0 bases from J, with 10 bases in between. This CDR3 comprises 15 residues. Germline V CDR1 and CDR2: SNHLY, FYNNEI. The CDR3 DNA is TGTGCCAGCAGTGGCCAGGGGTTCTCTGGAAACACCATATATTTT. Encoded protein: CASSGQGFSGNTIYF.

This sequence joins TRBV28 and TRBJ1-2; D remains unclear. Germline V lookup: CDR1 MDHEN, CDR2 SYDVKM. V lost 9 bases, J lost 2 bases, and 10 bases lay in between. The CDR3 extends over 12 amino acids. The CDR3 region has the DNA TGTGCCAGTCGGGAGGAGAACTATGGCTACACCTTC. It codes for CASREENYGYTF.

In its sample, this clone was seen a few times. The chain employs TRBV5-1 and TRBJ1-4, with a tentative D call TRBD1 (5 bases). CDR1 and CDR2 from the germline V gene are SGHRS and YFSETQ. V gave up 0 bases and J gave up 5 bases, with 8 bases separating them. The CDR3 has 14 residues. CDR3 residues: CASSLGQGNEKLFF. The CDR3 DNA reads TGCGCCAGCAGCTTGGGCCAGGGAAATGAAAAACTGTTTTTT.

The count of this clone is one. This rearrangement joins TRBV7-8 to TRBJ1-1, with D perhaps TRBD1 (6 bases). The CDR3 extends over 13 amino acids. Germline V lookup: CDR1 SGHVS, CDR2 FQNEAQ. V was clipped by 0 bases and J by 10 bases, with 12 bases between them. The CDR3 sequence is CASSLAGQGRAFF. In DNA, the CDR3 is TGTGCCAGCAGCTTAGCTGGTCAGGGGAGAGCTTTCTTT.

The gene calls are TRBV11-1 and TRBJ2-3; no clear D. This CDR3 is 13 amino acids long. V shed 5 bases and J shed 3 bases, with 9 bases lying between them. The germline CDR1 and CDR2 sequences are SGHAT and FQDESV (reference sequence). This CDR3 reads CASSPGTTDTQYF. The CDR3 DNA reads as TGTGCCAGCAGCCCCGGAACTACAGATACGCAGTATTTT.

Written as DNA, the CDR3 is TGTGCCAGCAGCCGCCCTAGCGGTCAAGAGACCCAGTACTTC. Translated: CASSRPSGQETQYF. V and J are TRBV6-5 and TRBJ2-5, with 7 bases matching TRBD2. The CDR3 is 14 residues long. Unmatched junction bases numbered 6, after V lost 6 bases and J lost 2 bases. Germline V CDR1 and CDR2: MNHEY, SVGAGI.